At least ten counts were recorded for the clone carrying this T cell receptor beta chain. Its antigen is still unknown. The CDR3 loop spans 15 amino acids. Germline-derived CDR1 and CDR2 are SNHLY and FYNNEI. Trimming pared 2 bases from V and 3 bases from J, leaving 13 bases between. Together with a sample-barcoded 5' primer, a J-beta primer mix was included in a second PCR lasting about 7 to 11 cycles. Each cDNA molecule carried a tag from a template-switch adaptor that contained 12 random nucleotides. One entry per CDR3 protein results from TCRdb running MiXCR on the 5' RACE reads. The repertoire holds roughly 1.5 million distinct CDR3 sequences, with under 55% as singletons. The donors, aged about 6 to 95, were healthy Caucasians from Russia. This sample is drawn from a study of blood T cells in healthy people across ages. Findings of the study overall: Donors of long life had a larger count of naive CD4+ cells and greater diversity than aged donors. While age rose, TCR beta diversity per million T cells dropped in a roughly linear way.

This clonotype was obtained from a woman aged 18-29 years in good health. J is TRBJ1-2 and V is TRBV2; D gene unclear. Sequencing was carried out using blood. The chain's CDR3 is CASSESELTYYGYTF. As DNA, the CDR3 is TGTGCCAGCAGTGAATCGGAACTTACCTACTATGGCTACACCTTC.